This TCR beta chain is drawn from a study of T cells in Graves' hyperthyroidism and ophthalmopathy. More than 8.5 ml of fresh peripheral blood supplied the PBMCs. General study findings and limits: Most expanded thyroid clonotypes above 0.001 also appeared in blood.

This clonotype appeared many times. Its antigen remains unidentified. In germline, CDR1 is SQVTM, CDR2 ANQGSEA. The CDR3 runs 15 residues. V dropped 1 base and J dropped 2 bases, with 12 bases sitting between them. Amplification of TCR beta CDR3 regions used RNA as the template. Carried out on the TCR CDR3, a first-round RT-PCR used the HTBI primer set. Using its own MiXCR run on the multiplex PCR reads, TCRdb lists one record per CDR3 protein. The profile shows about 620,000 distinct CDR3 sequences, 15% to 20% of them singletons. The V gene is TRBV29-1, the J gene TRBJ2-1, with D tentatively TRBD2 (6 bases). The sequenced material came from blood. This clonotype was obtained from a woman younger than 45 with Graves' hyperthyroidism. The CDR3 region has the DNA TGCAGCGTTGAAGGGCGGGAATATGCCTACAATGAGCAGTTCTTC. Translation: CSVEGREYAYNEQFF.